This T cell receptor (beta chain) came from a study of T cells expressing NK-cell markers (dated by TCRdb to the early 2020s). Broadly, across the study: Three sorted T-cell subsets (CD3+CD56+NKG2C+, CD3+CD56+NKG2C- and CD3+CD56-NKG2C+) from under 10 donors had their TCR beta-chain repertoires profiled. Of the eight sequenced donors, seven were found to be HCMV-seropositive and one was found to be HCMV-seronegative. Randomly selected healthy volunteers, three men and five women, were used as the eight sequenced donors. The libraries were sequenced on Illumina HiSeq 2000/2500, MiSeq or NextSeq, producing 2 x 150 bp reads. Points the paper makes about the study in general: Those dominant clonotypes were again the most abundant among CD3+CD56-NKG2C+ cells in a few donors, at about 28.3-60.1%. Whether the expanded NKG2C-expressing T cell clones were specific for HCMV antigens was left unclear. In six donors, the dominant CD3+CD56+NKG2C+ clonotypes were found to rank among the top 10 CD8+ clonotypes and to make up 1.0-7.0% of CD8+ T cells.

The CDR3 contains 13 residues, cysteine and phenylalanine counted. No DNA is recorded. Based on the germline V gene, the CDR1 and CDR2 sequences are SGHTA and FQGNSA. Instrument on record: Illumina HiSeq 2000. TCR beta cDNA libraries were made by 5'RACE template switching that added a universal primer site and unique molecular identifiers. Priming for cDNA synthesis came from the TCR beta constant segment, and two successive PCR amplification steps followed. From the authors' description of their analysis: MIGEC handled demultiplexing of the reads and grouping by UMI, while MiTCR was used to assemble and quantify clonotypes. To remove erroneous sequences, TCR cDNA sequences were retained only when supported by two or more reads. Downstream repertoire analysis used the tcR package, and clonotypes were matched across fractions by CDR3 nucleotide sequence plus V segment. VDJmatch was used to annotate antigen specificity against VDJdb, with one amino acid substitution in CDR3 allowed. After TCRdb reprocessed the reads, each CDR3 protein sequence was kept as one row, without DNA. Here the V and J calls rest on TCRdb's processing, not on the authors' analysis. For this sample, the table gives approximately 550,000 distinct CDR3 sequences. The ten biggest clones cover roughly 3.6% of the sample.

HCMV serostatus was determined by detecting HCMV-specific IgG in serum with a commercial ELISA kit. Peripheral blood mononuclear cells were isolated from blood by Ficoll density gradient centrifugation. Concerning this clonotype: Its antigen is still unknown.

The sample was blood T cells: a sorted CD56 or NKG2C T cell subset, CD4+ or CD8+ T cells, or bulk PBMC T cells (not recorded which). The sequence links TRBV7-2 to TRBJ2-1; TCRdb calls TRBD2, which cannot be checked without DNA. This sequence was found in a man in his late teens or twenties in good health. Donor details come from another sample of the same person, matched by shared clones. The CDR3 protein sequence reads: CASSSGLAGHEFF.